This TCR beta chain was sequenced during a study of blood T cell repertoires in COVID-19. The ends were cut back, 8 bases at V and 3 bases at J, with 29 bases in the middle. The CDR3 length is 19 residues. CDR1 MNHEY and CDR2 SMNVEV come from the germline V gene (reference sequence). This clone was counted many times. Repertoires were generated with immunoSEQ multiplex PCR, while TCRdb's copy carries only in-frame clones and drops some. The data contain hundreds of thousands of clones, around 88% of them seen just once; the ten biggest clones take up approximately 7.4%. The source of this sequence is a woman in her forties or fifties with acute or convalescent COVID-19. The sequencing input was peripheral blood. The gene calls are TRBV27 and TRBJ2-1; D not certain. The CDR3 DNA sequence: TGTGCCAGCCTAACCAAATCAGAGAGGCATGGCCGAATCTACAATGAGCAGTTCTTC. It encodes CASLTKSERHGRIYNEQFF.